Presented here are 3 T cell receptor beta chains from one specimen sequenced in a study of T cell repertoires in cytomegalovirus infection (dated by TCRdb to the late 2010s). Instrument on record: Illumina HiSeq 1500. TCRdb ran its own pipeline on the public reads, namely fastp trimming at Q25 and MiXCR clone calling, and kept in-frame beta chains. One record per CDR3 amino acid sequence lists the most common genes and DNA. For this sample there are fewer than 550,000 distinct CDR3 sequences; 26% appear just once. Jointly, the top ten make up less than 15% of the sample. Material: PBMCs. These receptors all come from a human donor in good health (CMV status not recorded). Some clones in this sample may be carry-over from other donors' samples.

The table lists this clonotype with a few counts. The rearrangement links TRBV11-2 to TRBJ2-1; 7 bases line up with TRBD2. The CDR3 extends over 17 amino acids. Germline V gene data show CDR1 as SGHAT and CDR2 as FQNNGV. V shed 5 bases, J shed 2 bases, and the junction held 12 bases outside the gene matches. The CDR3 region is CASSRSRAGITYNEQFF. For the CDR3, the DNA is TGTGCCAGCAGCCGCTCCAGAGCGGGAATTACCTACAATGAGCAGTTCTTC.

The rearrangement links TRBV29-1 to TRBJ2-1, with D uncertain. Germline CDR1 is SQVTM and CDR2 is ANQGSEA. Trimming shortened V by 3 bases and J by 5 bases, and 29 bases separated the two germline ends. This CDR3 is built from 19 residues. The chain's CDR3 is CSVDKGLGATGPQDNEQFF. CDR3 coding DNA: TGCAGCGTTGATAAGGGTCTAGGAGCAACCGGCCCACAAGACAATGAGCAGTTCTTC.

This clonotype appeared a few times. The chain uses TRBV7-6 and TRBJ2-6; TRBD1 is a possible D gene (5 bases). Germline assignment: CDR1 SGHVS and CDR2 FNYEAQ. V was trimmed by 3 bases and J by 4 bases, leaving 16 bases between them. The CDR3 is 17 amino acids. This CDR3 reads CASSLSQQASGANVLTF. The DNA for the CDR3 is TGTGCCAGCAGCTTGTCTCAACAGGCGTCGGGGGCCAACGTCCTGACTTTC.